This TCR beta chain was captured in a study of regulatory T cells in long-lasting Graves disease. General study points: Accuracy may have suffered from the small sample size. The study found persistent patients shared more public clonotypes (over 2,500) than new patients (nearly 1,000). There was favoring of TRBV28, TRBJ1-2 and TRBJ2-5 in persistent disease.

Through Arm-PCR of CDR3 regions and iRepertoire HTBI primers, TCR beta libraries were built. TCRdb reprocessed the multiplex PCR reads via MiXCR and lists one record per CDR3 protein. The table records a few hundred thousand distinct CDR3 sequences, around 20% of them present only once. This clonotype showed up many times. The antigen is undetermined. Germline-derived CDR1 and CDR2 are DFQATT and SNEGSKA (reference sequence). This CDR3 comprises 15 residues. With 6 bases removed from V and 4 bases from J, the gap between germline ends came to 21 bases. Time point in this sample: persistent/refractory GD, antithyroid drugs over 5 years with positive TRAb. RNA extracted from PBMCs served as the sequencing template. An endocrinology department in Xi'an, China, supplied the patients.

The source was peripheral blood mononuclear cells (PBMCs), collected when the disease was refractory, from a patient treated with antithyroid drugs. This TCR derives from a female donor with Graves disease. V usage is TRBV20-1 and J usage is TRBJ2-5, with TRBD1 as a possible D gene (5 bases). The CDR3 sequence is CSAGQGTAKGETQYF. The DNA for the CDR3 is TGCAGTGCCGGCCAGGGTACCGCCAAGGGAGAGACCCAGTACTTC.